This T cell receptor beta chain was obtained from a study of blood T cell repertoires in COVID-19. Across the study: Italy, Spain and the United States were the sources of the convalescent and acute COVID-19 samples. T cells, B-cell-depleted T cells, or PBMCs provided the cDNA or gDNA that served as material.

The CDR3 is 15 residues long. Germline trimming cut 6 bases from V and 2 bases from J; bases unmatched to any gene: 10. The germline V gene encodes CDR1 MDHEN and CDR2 SYDVKM. How the authors handled the data: Amplification from reference gene primers served as the basis for estimated nucleated cell counts. TCRdb's table, derived via immunoSEQ multiplex PCR, lists solely in-frame clones and lacks some. The D gene and trimming were derived from the DNA, and the V and J assignments and clone size from that table. The sample includes approximately 150,000 clones, approximately 88% seen only once; the top ten take 8% to 11%.

The TCR comes from a man between 60 and 70 years old with active or convalescent COVID-19. Source material: peripheral blood. The chain combines TRBV28 with TRBJ2-7; 7 bases align to TRBD1. This CDR3 is CASSAQDRTPYEQYF. The CDR3 DNA sequence: TGTGCCAGCAGCGCCCAGGACAGGACCCCCTACGAGCAGTACTTC.